The rows below give T cell receptor beta chains drawn from one sample of a study of T cell responses to AZD1222 COVID-19 vaccine. The table came from immunoSEQ multiplex PCR; TCRdb's copy has only in-frame clones and leaves some out. This table has about 100,000 clones, about 87% appearing once. The sample consisted of peripheral blood, taken on day 0 of AZD1222 vaccination. Every receptor here comes from an adult in good health. CDR3s include the opening cysteine and the closing phenylalanine or tryptophan. Each record gives: J gene, V gene, clone size, D gene, CDR3 DNA, CDR3 protein. D genes are given only for firm matches. Expanded clones get a size class; other rows say once, few or many, or leave the size out.

J gene: TRBJ1-2; V gene: TRBV29-1; clone size: -; D gene: TRBD1; CDR3 DNA: TGCAGTGAGGGGGCGGACTATGGCTACACCTTC; CDR3 protein: CSEGADYGYTF
J gene: TRBJ2-1; V gene: TRBV5-8; clone size: -; D gene: -; CDR3 DNA: TGTGCCAGCAGGACTACCCTCAGGGAGGCGCTAGAATCCCGAGCCAATGAGCAGTTCTTC; CDR3 protein: CASRTTLREALESRANEQFF
J gene: TRBJ1-4; V gene: TRBV5-1; clone size: once; D gene: -; CDR3 DNA: TGCGCCAGCAGCCCCACGCCCGGGCCCCTTAATGAAAAACTGTTTTTT; CDR3 protein: CASSPTPGPLNEKLFF
J gene: TRBJ2-2; V gene: TRBV30; clone size: -; D gene: -; CDR3 DNA: TGTGCCTGGAGTGTACCATGGGAAGTACAGACCGGTCGGGACACCGGGGAGCTGTTTTTT; CDR3 protein: CAWSVPWEVQTGRDTGELFF
J gene: TRBJ2-5; V gene: TRBV24-1; clone size: -; D gene: -; CDR3 DNA: TGTGCCACCAGTGATTTCGGGGGCCACCAAGAGACCCAGTACTTC; CDR3 protein: CATSDFGGHQETQYF
J gene: TRBJ1-1; V gene: TRBV5-6; clone size: once; D gene: -; CDR3 DNA: TGTGCCAGCGGAGCTTACGCTATGGGTGAAGCTTTCTTT; CDR3 protein: CASGAYAMGEAFF
J gene: TRBJ2-7; V gene: TRBV6-5; clone size: -; D gene: -; CDR3 DNA: TGTGCCAGCAGTTACTCTGCAGGGGCCTACGAGCAGTACTTC; CDR3 protein: CASSYSAGAYEQYF
J gene: TRBJ2-2; V gene: TRBV5-1; clone size: -; D gene: TRBD1; CDR3 DNA: TGCGCCAGCAGCTTGGCTCGGGACAGCGCGAACACCGGGGAGCTGTTTTTT; CDR3 protein: CASSLARDSANTGELFF
J gene: TRBJ1-1; V gene: TRBV30; clone size: -; D gene: -; CDR3 DNA: TGTGCCTGGAGTATCCGGGACATGGGGCAAGCTTTCTTT; CDR3 protein: CAWSIRDMGQAFF
J gene: TRBJ2-3; V gene: TRBV19; clone size: -; D gene: -; CDR3 DNA: TGTGCCAGTAGTATAGGAGGCCGCACGCAGTATTTT; CDR3 protein: CASSIGGRTQYF
J gene: TRBJ2-4; V gene: TRBV4-3; clone size: once; D gene: -; CDR3 DNA: TGCGCCAGCAGCCCGGGCAGGCCCAAAAACATTCAGTACTTC; CDR3 protein: CASSPGRPKNIQYF
J gene: TRBJ1-6; V gene: TRBV11-3; clone size: -; D gene: -; CDR3 DNA: TGTGCCAGCAGCTCCGGGGGGCTGGATAATTCACCCCTCCACTTT; CDR3 protein: CASSSGGLDNSPLHF
J gene: TRBJ2-7; V gene: TRBV28; clone size: -; D gene: TRBD1; CDR3 DNA: TGTGCCAGCGGGGACAGGCCACCCTACGAGCAGTACTTC; CDR3 protein: CASGDRPPYEQYF
J gene: TRBJ1-4; V gene: TRBV6-2/TRBV6-3; clone size: -; D gene: -; CDR3 DNA: TGTGCCAGCAGTTCCTCCCAGGGAGCAACTAATGAAAAACTGTTTTTT; CDR3 protein: CASSSSQGATNEKLFF
J gene: TRBJ2-7; V gene: TRBV30; clone size: -; D gene: TRBD1; CDR3 DNA: TGTGCCTGGAGTTCGACAGGGTGGTACGAGCAGTACTTC; CDR3 protein: CAWSSTGWYEQYF
J gene: TRBJ1-2; V gene: TRBV6-1; clone size: -; D gene: -; CDR3 DNA: TGTGCCAGCAGTGAAGGGCCCGCGCTCTCCCGGGGCCCCGTCGGCTATGGCTACACCTTC; CDR3 protein: CASSEGPALSRGPVGYGYTF
J gene: TRBJ1-5; V gene: TRBV4-3; clone size: -; D gene: -; CDR3 DNA: TGCGCCAGCAGCCATTTTGACGGGTCGCTTCCCCAGCATTTT; CDR3 protein: CASSHFDGSLPQHF
J gene: TRBJ2-1; V gene: TRBV12-3/TRBV12-4; clone size: -; D gene: -; CDR3 DNA: TGTGCCAGCAGTAGCGGCTCCTACAATGAGCAGTTCTTC; CDR3 protein: CASSSGSYNEQFF
J gene: TRBJ1-5; V gene: TRBV28; clone size: -; D gene: TRBD1; CDR3 DNA: TGTGCCAGCAGTCCGATATCCGGGACAGGTCTTAATCAGCCCCAGCATTTT; CDR3 protein: CASSPISGTGLNQPQHF
J gene: TRBJ1-2; V gene: TRBV6-4; clone size: -; D gene: -; CDR3 DNA: TGTGCCAGCAGTGACCTCTATGGCTACACCTTC; CDR3 protein: CASSDLYGYTF
J gene: TRBJ2-5; V gene: TRBV6-6; clone size: -; D gene: -; CDR3 DNA: TGTGCCAGCAGTTACACCCCCTCCAAGGGCGGAGAGACCCAGTACTTC; CDR3 protein: CASSYTPSKGGETQYF
J gene: TRBJ2-7; V gene: TRBV6-2/TRBV6-3; clone size: -; D gene: -; CDR3 DNA: TGTGCCAGCAGTTACAGGCCTGGGGAAAGGCACGAGCAGTACTTC; CDR3 protein: CASSYRPGERHEQYF
J gene: TRBJ1-1; V gene: TRBV7-2; clone size: -; D gene: -; CDR3 DNA: TGTGCCAGCGTCGAAAACCGGGACACTGAAGCTTTCTTT; CDR3 protein: CASVENRDTEAFF
J gene: TRBJ1-3; V gene: TRBV18; clone size: once; D gene: -; CDR3 DNA: TGTGCCAGCTCACCTTCTTCAGGCCCTGGAAACACCATATATTTT; CDR3 protein: CASSPSSGPGNTIYF
J gene: TRBJ2-3; V gene: TRBV27; clone size: -; D gene: TRBD2; CDR3 DNA: TGTGCCAGCAGTTCTAGCGGCAGACATACAGATACGCAGTATTTT; CDR3 protein: CASSSSGRHTDTQYF
J gene: TRBJ1-5; V gene: TRBV28; clone size: -; D gene: -; CDR3 DNA: TGTGCCAGCAGAAGCGGTAGCAATCAGCCCCAGCATTTT; CDR3 protein: CASRSGSNQPQHF
J gene: TRBJ2-7; V gene: TRBV28; clone size: -; D gene: TRBD1; CDR3 DNA: TGTGCCAGCAGTCCGGGACAGTACTACGAGCAGTACTTC; CDR3 protein: CASSPGQYYEQYF
J gene: TRBJ1-5; V gene: TRBV24-1; clone size: once; D gene: -; CDR3 DNA: TGTGCCACTGCACAAGGAAGGGGTAGCAATCAGCCCCAGCATTTT; CDR3 protein: CATAQGRGSNQPQHF
J gene: TRBJ2-7; V gene: TRBV6-2/TRBV6-3; clone size: -; D gene: -; CDR3 DNA: TGTGCCAGCAGTTACTCGAGGGGGGAGCAGTACTTC; CDR3 protein: CASSYSRGEQYF
J gene: TRBJ1-5; V gene: TRBV4-3; clone size: -; D gene: -; CDR3 DNA: TGCGCCAGCAGCCAGCAGATCGGCGCTCAGCCCCAGCATTTT; CDR3 protein: CASSQQIGAQPQHF
J gene: TRBJ2-7; V gene: TRBV6-2/TRBV6-3; clone size: -; D gene: -; CDR3 DNA: TGTGCCAGCAGTTACTTTGGGGCCGAGCAGTACTTC; CDR3 protein: CASSYFGAEQYF
J gene: TRBJ2-3; V gene: TRBV6-5; clone size: -; D gene: -; CDR3 DNA: TGTGCCAGCAGTATCCGGAGGGAAGGAGATACGCAGTATTTT; CDR3 protein: CASSIRREGDTQYF
J gene: TRBJ2-3; V gene: TRBV29-1; clone size: -; D gene: -; CDR3 DNA: TGCAGCGTTGGATCTGAGGTAGGGCCTCTAGATACGCAGTATTTT; CDR3 protein: CSVGSEVGPLDTQYF
J gene: TRBJ1-2; V gene: TRBV28; clone size: once; D gene: -; CDR3 DNA: TGTGCCAGCAGTTTATTCGGAGGGACCGGGACGGCGTATGGCTACACCTTC; CDR3 protein: CASSLFGGTGTAYGYTF
J gene: TRBJ1-1; V gene: TRBV9; clone size: -; D gene: -; CDR3 DNA: TGTGCCAGCAGCGTATTTCTCCCAACTCCGGGACGGTCGAACACTGAAGCTTTCTTT; CDR3 protein: CASSVFLPTPGRSNTEAFF
J gene: TRBJ1-5; V gene: TRBV30; clone size: -; D gene: -; CDR3 DNA: TGTGCCTGGAGTGAAACGGTTGGAAGCAATCAGCCCCAGCATTTT; CDR3 protein: CAWSETVGSNQPQHF
J gene: TRBJ1-3; V gene: TRBV3-1/TRBV3-2; clone size: -; D gene: -; CDR3 DNA: TGTGCCAGCAGCCAAGATCTGGGGACAGGAAACACCATATATTTT; CDR3 protein: CASSQDLGTGNTIYF
J gene: TRBJ1-3; V gene: TRBV4-2; clone size: -; D gene: -; CDR3 DNA: TGTGCCAGCAGCCAAGAGGGTACCGGGACATTTGGAAACACCATATATTTT; CDR3 protein: CASSQEGTGTFGNTIYF
J gene: TRBJ2-3; V gene: TRBV25-1; clone size: once; D gene: TRBD2; CDR3 DNA: TGTGCCAGCAGTGATGGGGGGGACGGCACAGATACGCAGTATTTT; CDR3 protein: CASSDGGDGTDTQYF
J gene: TRBJ2-1; V gene: TRBV30; clone size: -; D gene: -; CDR3 DNA: TGTGCCTGGGGGACACTTTACAATGAGCAGTTCTTC; CDR3 protein: CAWGTLYNEQFF
J gene: TRBJ2-7; V gene: TRBV4-1; clone size: -; D gene: TRBD2; CDR3 DNA: TGCGCCAGCAGCCAGGGACGGGAGGGGGCCTACGAGCAGTACTTC; CDR3 protein: CASSQGREGAYEQYF